This T cell receptor (beta chain) was identified in a study of blood T cell repertoires in COVID-19. Clones were read by immunoSEQ multiplex PCR, and TCRdb kept only the in-frame ones, dropping some. This table holds hundreds of thousands of clones, around 87% found once. The V gene's germline CDR1 is MDHEN and CDR2 SYDVKM. This CDR3 region has 20 residues. J was trimmed by 0 bases and V by 6 bases; bases with no gene match: 18. Sequenced material: peripheral blood. J is TRBJ2-1 and V is TRBV28; 9 bases fit TRBD2. The clonotype comes from a woman between 55 and 75 years old with COVID-19, enrolled during active disease. In DNA, the CDR3 is TGTGCCAGCAGCCTTCCTCCATCCGCGGGGGGGCGCAGCTCCTACAATGAGCAGTTCTTC. Amino acids: CASSLPPSAGGRSSYNEQFF.